This is a list of T cell receptor beta chains from one sample in a study of cytomegalovirus exposure and HLA in healthy donors. Using immunoSEQ multiplex PCR, the repertoire was profiled, and TCRdb retains in-frame clones only, with some absent. The table includes approximately 150,000 clones, around two thirds detected once. Sequenced: PBMCs. These receptors all stem from a man in his thirties or forties in good health and CMV-seropositive. The CDR3 runs from the conserved cysteine through the conserved F or W. Each record gives: V gene, D gene, J gene, clone size, CDR3 protein, CDR3 DNA. A D gene is named only where the DNA matches it firmly. Size values are once, few and many counts, or a class for expanded clones, and some rows have none.

v_call: TRBV4-1; d_call: TRBD1; j_call: TRBJ1-1; clone_size: .; cdr3_aa: CASSQSGGGSTEAFF; cdr3_nt: TGCGCCAGCAGCCAATCAGGGGGCGGGAGCACTGAAGCTTTCTTT
v_call: TRBV7-3; d_call: .; j_call: TRBJ2-7; clone_size: .; cdr3_aa: CASSSGDSYEQYF; cdr3_nt: TGTGCCAGCAGCTCTGGGGACTCTTACGAGCAGTACTTC
v_call: TRBV27; d_call: .; j_call: TRBJ2-7; clone_size: few; cdr3_aa: CASSYSLSYEQYF; cdr3_nt: TGTGCCAGCAGTTACAGCCTCTCCTACGAGCAGTACTTC
v_call: TRBV19; d_call: .; j_call: TRBJ1-2; clone_size: .; cdr3_aa: CASSVLERRYYGYTF; cdr3_nt: TGTGCCAGTTCCGTTCTCGAGCGGCGATATTATGGCTACACCTTC
v_call: TRBV30; d_call: .; j_call: TRBJ2-7; clone_size: .; cdr3_aa: CALLRQGMTAEQYF; cdr3_nt: TGTGCCTTGCTTCGCCAGGGGATGACGGCCGAGCAGTACTTC
v_call: TRBV21-1; d_call: .; j_call: TRBJ2-7; clone_size: .; cdr3_aa: CASSIRLGTVTGKQYF; cdr3_nt: TGTGCCAGCAGCATTCGGTTAGGGACAGTTACGGGCAAGCAGTACTTC
v_call: TRBV2; d_call: .; j_call: TRBJ2-7; clone_size: .; cdr3_aa: CASSDEGSSYEQYF; cdr3_nt: TGTGCCAGCAGTGATGAAGGGAGCTCCTACGAGCAGTACTTC
v_call: TRBV28; d_call: .; j_call: TRBJ1-5; clone_size: .; cdr3_aa: CASSSAGYSNQPQHF; cdr3_nt: TGTGCCAGCAGTTCCGCGGGTTATAGCAATCAGCCCCAGCATTTT
v_call: TRBV29-1; d_call: TRBD2; j_call: TRBJ2-1; clone_size: medium-sized; cdr3_aa: CSAPRGLAGEVSSYNEQFF; cdr3_nt: TGCAGCGCTCCCCGGGGTCTAGCGGGAGAGGTGAGCTCCTACAATGAGCAGTTCTTC
v_call: TRBV27; d_call: .; j_call: TRBJ2-7; clone_size: .; cdr3_aa: CASQGSVSSYEQYF; cdr3_nt: TGTGCCAGCCAGGGCTCGGTCTCTTCCTACGAGCAGTACTTC
v_call: TRBV9; d_call: .; j_call: TRBJ2-5; clone_size: .; cdr3_aa: CASSVGTDQETQYF; cdr3_nt: TGTGCCAGCAGCGTAGGGACAGATCAAGAGACCCAGTACTTC
v_call: TRBV5-1; d_call: TRBD1; j_call: TRBJ2-7; clone_size: once; cdr3_aa: CASSEGQPVNEQYF; cdr3_nt: TGCGCCAGCAGCGAGGGACAGCCGGTTAACGAGCAGTACTTC